The subject of this entry is one T cell receptor (beta chain). Under the authors' procedure: Reference gene primer amplification yielded estimated nucleated cell counts. Using immunoSEQ multiplex PCR, the repertoire was profiled, and TCRdb retains in-frame clones only, with some absent. That table is the source of V, J and clone size, and D and trimming were worked out from the DNA. The sample holds 180,000 or so clones, roughly 85% seen once. CDR1 and CDR2 (germline): MNHEY, SVGEGT. CDR3 length: 12 residues. V was cut by 5 bases and J by 7 bases, with 11 bases left in between. This sample was included in a study of blood T cell repertoires in COVID-19. Study overall: Collection of acute and convalescent COVID-19 samples took place in the United States, Italy and Spain.

Donors of Cohort 3 who recovered were those that had two negative PCRs, clearance, or symptom resolution. The sample was PBMCs or T cells enriched from blood (not recorded which). The receptor was derived from a man aged 40-49 years who had recovered from COVID-19. The J gene is TRBJ2-5, the V gene TRBV6-2 or TRBV6-3; D unclear. This CDR3 reads CASSKPPRTQYF. In DNA form, the CDR3 reads TGTGCCAGCAGTAAGCCTCCGCGGACCCAGTACTTC.